This is a list of T cell receptor beta chains from one sample in a study of shared clonotypes between healthy human individuals. Produced via immunoSEQ multiplex PCR; TCRdb's table is partial and in-frame only. This table holds some 900,000 clones, less than 85% found once. Sequences were obtained from memory CD4+ T cells sorted from blood. These receptors were collected from a young man in good health. The CDR3 runs from the conserved cysteine through the conserved F or W. D genes are given only for firm matches. Size values are once, few and many counts, or a class for expanded clones, and some rows have none.

CASSKEGIYGYTF,TGTGCCAGTAGTAAGGAGGGGATCTATGGCTACACCTTC,NA,TRBV19,few,TRBJ1-2
CASSEGGSYNEQFF,TGTGCCAGCAGTGAGGGCGGGTCCTACAATGAGCAGTTCTTC,NA,TRBV6-4,NA,TRBJ2-1
CASSTRDSSPQFF,TGTGCCAGCAGCACTCGGGACTCTTCGCCCCAGTTCTTC,NA,TRBV7-9,NA,TRBJ2-1
CASSPLYQGETQYF,TGTGCCAGCTCACCACTCTACCAGGGTGAGACCCAGTACTTC,NA,TRBV18,NA,TRBJ2-5
CASSLGQGISTGELFF,TGTGCCAGCAGCCTGGGACAGGGGATCTCCACCGGGGAGCTGTTTTTT,TRBD1,TRBV7-6,NA,TRBJ2-2
CASSPEGGSNNEQFF,TGTGCCAGCAGCCCAGAAGGTGGGTCGAACAATGAGCAGTTCTTC,NA,TRBV11-2,NA,TRBJ2-1
CASSNRTGGTTDTQYF,TGCGCCAGCAGCAACAGGACAGGGGGCACTACAGATACGCAGTATTTT,TRBD1,TRBV5-1,NA,TRBJ2-3
CAWSPTPSFHYGYTF,TGTGCCTGGAGTCCCACCCCCAGCTTTCACTATGGCTACACCTTC,NA,TRBV30,NA,TRBJ1-2
CASSPDPITYTF,TGTGCCAGCAGCCCGGATCCGATTACCTACACCTTC,NA,TRBV7-8,NA,TRBJ1-2
CASRPGQGYEKLFF,TGTGCCAGTCGACCGGGACAGGGATATGAAAAACTGTTTTTT,TRBD1,TRBV19,NA,TRBJ1-4
CASSYSDPGYDGYTF,TGTGCCAGCAGTTACTCGGATCCAGGGTATGATGGCTACACCTTC,NA,TRBV6-5,NA,TRBJ1-2
CASSQLDVEQYF,TGTGCCAGCAGTCAACTAGATGTGGAGCAGTACTTC,NA,TRBV28,NA,TRBJ2-7
CASSLRTSSSDTQYF,TGCGCCAGCAGCTTACGGACTAGTTCATCCGATACGCAGTATTTT,TRBD2,TRBV5-1,NA,TRBJ2-3
CASTSGEGGNTGELFF,TGTGCCAGCACATCTGGGGAAGGGGGAAACACCGGGGAGCTGTTTTTT,NA,TRBV9,NA,TRBJ2-2
CATGLYNEQFF,TGTGCCACCGGACTCTACAATGAGCAGTTCTTC,NA,TRBV6-1,NA,TRBJ2-1
CASGTGGNQPQHF,TGTGCGTCCGGGACAGGGGGCAATCAGCCCCAGCATTTT,TRBD1,TRBV19,NA,TRBJ1-5
CASSFPDRPGYTF,TGTGCCAGCAGCTTCCCGGACAGGCCTGGCTACACCTTC,TRBD1,TRBV7-2,NA,TRBJ1-2